The source of this TCR beta chain is a study of blood T cell repertoires in COVID-19 (dated by TCRdb to between 2020 and 2021). For the wider study: Samples covering the acute and convalescent phases of COVID-19 were provided by collaborators in the United States, Italy and Spain. The prospective study material was composed of cDNA or gDNA derived from T cells, B-cell-depleted T cells, or PBMCs. Subjects who had been exposed to COVID-19, were actively infected with it, or had recovered from it provided the deeply sampled blood TCRbeta repertoires that made up the dataset. A freely available public database, intended as a resource for researchers studying the immune response to SARS-CoV-2, is where the repertoires were released. Samples came from the ongoing ImmuneRACE study (first 160 participants) plus 1,254 subjects from 6 global collaborators. Nearly every sample came with metadata listing a de-identified subject ID, COVID-19 status, age in years and sex. HLA class I and class II types, where available, came from metadata supplied by the sample provider rather than from assay-based typing.

The collaborating institutions used their own protocols to collect whole blood in K2EDTA tubes. For TCRbeta analysis, collaborator samples were shipped as frozen whole blood, as isolated PBMCs, or as DNA extracted from either sample type. The research as a whole found: How much clinical and demographic metadata was included differed by source and by participant, and the metadata was provided uncurated.

TCRbeta CDR3 regions were amplified from genomic DNA using the immunoSEQ Assay, a bias-controlled multiplex PCR. Regarding the original processing steps: The number of nucleated cells in each sample was estimated from the amplification of reference gene primers within the assay. To quantify the absolute abundance of each unique TCRbeta CDR3 rearrangement, sequence reads were collapsed and filtered. For each sample, productive Simpson clonality was calculated as the square root of Simpson's diversity index over productive rearrangements. This is the immuneACCESS table as TCRdb keeps it, with only in-frame sequences that have V and J called. A part of the clones is gone; compared with another copy, unresolved V genes explain less than half, and the rest is unexplained. That table furnishes V, J and clone size, whereas the DNA furnished D and trimming. Here the sample has some 120,000 clones; roughly 80% occur a single time. Roughly 25% of the sample lies in the top ten.

Regarding this clone: Its antigen is still unknown. Within one base of it there is no much larger clone, and no base qualities were kept.

The receptor's source is a human donor in a cohort sampled during active COVID-19. The sequenced sample was peripheral blood.

The CDR3 reads CASSNSFGAFF. The DNA sequence is TGTGCCAGTAGTAACTCGTTTGGAGCTTTCTTT. The chain employs TRBV19 and TRBJ1-1; too little of a D gene remains to name it. V lost 4 bases and J lost 10 bases; the stretch between them is 10 bases long. The germline V gene (reference sequence) sets CDR1 to LNHDA and CDR2 to SQIVND. Inclusive of the bounding cysteine and phenylalanine, the CDR3 is 11 residues long. Of all the DNA, just the CDR3 is kept, 33 bases in frame from base 1.